Below, 21 T cell receptor beta chains from the same sample are listed, as sequenced in a study of T cells in women clearing cervical HPV infection. Profiling relied on immunoSEQ multiplex PCR, and the TCRdb table lists in-frame clones only, not all of them. This sample's table has 40,000 to 45,000 clones. The sequenced material came from blood buffy coat. These receptors came from a woman aged 18 to 69 with a cervical HPV16 infection that either progressed to CIN3+ or cleared (not recorded which).

With respect to this clone: The DNA ends 3 residues before the CDR3 does, and the rest of the CDR3 is filled in from the germline J gene. The chain is built from TRBV19 and TRBJ1-2, with D unclear. This CDR3 is 16 amino acids long. Germline V gives CDR1 LNHDA, CDR2 SQIVND (reference sequence). V was pared by 1 base and J by 4 bases, with 16 bases between. The CDR3: CASSIVEARSTYGYTF. The sequenced part of the CDR3 DNA is TGTGCCAGTAGTATAGTAGAGGCCAGGAGCACCTATGGC.

A note on this clone: The read ends 3 residues shy of where the CDR3 ends; the end is completed using the germline J gene. V gene TRBV2 combines with J gene TRBJ2-1; 13 bases align to TRBD2. The CDR3 totals 16 residues. Trimming removed 6 bases from V and 5 bases from J; junction bases left unmatched: 7. CDR1 is SNHLY, CDR2 FYNNEI, per germline. CDR3 DNA (partial): TGTGCCAGCAGGCTACTAGCGGGGGGGCTAAACAATGAG. This translates into CASRLLAGGLNNE. The entire CDR3 reads CASRLLAGGLNNEQFF.

As for this clone: The CDR3 end lies 3 residues beyond the end of the read and is filled in from the germline J gene. This sequence joins TRBV27 and TRBJ2-7, with 7 nucleotides matching TRBD2. V shed 8 bases, J shed 0 bases, and the junction held 4 bases outside the gene matches. The length of the CDR3 is 13 residues. Germline V gene data show CDR1 as MNHEY and CDR2 as SMNVEV (reference sequence). The CDR3 loop is CASWGGASYEQYF. The sequenced CDR3 bases are TGTGCCAGCTGGGGAGGGGCCTCCTACGAG.

In the case of this clone: Read data end 3 residues before the CDR3 end; the end is taken from the germline J gene. The V and J genes are TRBV11-2 and TRBJ2-2; 8 bases are shared with TRBD1. Germline CDR1 and CDR2: SGHAT and FQNNGV. This CDR3 is built from 15 residues. Unmatched junction bases numbered 2, after V lost 5 bases and J lost 0 bases. This CDR3 is CASSRTGSNTGELFF. The CDR3 bases that were read are TGTGCCAGCAGCCGGACAGGGTCGAACACCGGGGAG.

For this clone: Read data end 3 residues before the CDR3 end; the end is taken from the germline J gene. J is TRBJ2-3 and V is TRBV10-3; D unresolved. This CDR3 region has 13 residues. Germline V gene data show CDR1 as ENHRY and CDR2 as SYGVKD. V was pared by 7 bases and J by 2 bases, with 10 bases between. The chain's CDR3 is CAIKVASTDTQYF. The DNA read from the CDR3 is TGTGCCATCAAAGTGGCCTCCACAGATACG.

Comment on this clone: The read terminates 3 residues before the CDR3 end, so the remaining end is supplied by the germline J gene. The gene calls are TRBV29-1 and TRBJ2-2; D might be TRBD2 (5 bases). Germline CDR1 is SQVTM and CDR2 is ANQGSEA. The CDR3 is made up of 13 amino acids. The DNA read from the CDR3 is TGCAGCGCCACAATCGGAGCCACTAGAGAG. This gives the protein CSATIGATRE. The whole CDR3 region reads CSATIGATRELFF.

Worth noting for this clone: Read sequence stops 3 residues before the CDR3 end, and the germline J gene provides the missing end. The genes are TRBV6-4 and TRBJ2-4; 9 bases match TRBD1. CDR3 length: 15 residues. Germline-derived CDR1 and CDR2 are MRHNA and SNTAGT. CDR3 DNA (partial): TGTGCCAGCAACGAAGCGAGTTACAGGGGGCGAGTT. Protein sequence: CASNEASYRGRV. In full, the CDR3 reads CASNEASYRGRVQYF.

In regard to this clone: The DNA ends 3 residues before the CDR3 does, and the rest of the CDR3 is filled in from the germline J gene. The J gene is TRBJ2-3, the V gene TRBV7-2; D is undetermined. The CDR3 has 12 amino acids. V dropped 5 bases and J dropped 3 bases, with 6 bases sitting between them. CDR1 and CDR2 from the germline V gene are SGHTA and FQGNSA. The covered CDR3 bases are TGTGCCAGCAGCCAAACAACAGATACG. It translates to CASSQTTDT. The full CDR3 protein is CASSQTTDTQYF.

As regards this clone: The sequence runs out 3 residues before the end of the CDR3; the remainder is reconstructed from the germline J gene. The chain joins TRBV11-2 to TRBJ2-7; 7 bases fit TRBD1. The CDR3 is made up of 12 amino acids. Looked up from germline, CDR1 is SGHAT and CDR2 is FQNNGV. V was pared by 5 bases and J by 5 bases, with 3 bases of the junction left unmatched. This CDR3 is CASSDDRDEQYF. The sequenced part of the CDR3 DNA is TGTGCCAGCAGCGACGACAGGGACGAG.

For this clone: Coverage ceases 3 residues before the CDR3 finishes, and the germline J gene fills in the end. The chain combines TRBV30 with TRBJ1-1; TRBD1 might be the D (5 bases). The germline V and J ends were trimmed by 5 bases and 2 bases, with 9 bases remaining between them. CDR1 is GTSNPN, CDR2 SVGIG, per germline (reference sequence). The length of the CDR3 is 12 residues. CDR3 residues: CAWGADNTEAFF. The CDR3 bases that were read are TGTGCCTGGGGGGCGGATAACACTGAA.

About this clone itself: From the germline J gene comes the end of the CDR3, since the read stops 3 residues before it. V usage is TRBV2 and J usage is TRBJ2-1; D is perhaps TRBD2 (6 bases). Looked up from germline, CDR1 is SNHLY and CDR2 is FYNNEI. There are 17 residues in the CDR3. Deletions cut 2 bases from V and 6 bases from J, with 20 bases between. CDR3: CASSEYPVGLASNEQFF. The DNA read from the CDR3 is TGTGCCAGCAGTGAATATCCAGTCGGGCTAGCGAGCAATGAG. The whole variable domain, filled in from reference TRBV2 and TRBJ2-1, reads EPEVTQTPSHQVTQMGQEVILRCVPISNHLYFYWYRQILGQKVEFLVSFYNNEISEKSEIFDDQFSVERPDGSNFTLKIRSTKLEDSAMYFCASSEYPVGLASNEQFFGPGTRLTVL.

Regarding this clone: Coverage ceases 3 residues before the CDR3 finishes, and the germline J gene fills in the end. J is TRBJ1-6 and V is TRBV30; no clear D. Trimming shortened V by 4 bases and J by 5 bases, and 9 bases separated the two germline ends. Germline loops: CDR1 GTSNPN, CDR2 SVGIG (reference sequence). The CDR3 loop spans 13 amino acids. This CDR3 reads CAWKQKHNSPLHF. The CDR3 DNA, read in part, is TGTGCCTGGAAACAGAAACATAATTCACCC.

About this clone: The read ends 3 residues before the CDR3 terminus; that terminus is restored from the germline J gene. This sequence joins TRBV5-4 and TRBJ2-1, with D maybe TRBD1 (6 bases). Germline CDR1 reads SGHNT; CDR2 reads YYREEE (reference sequence). The V and J ends lost 4 bases and 0 bases respectively, with 11 bases between them. This CDR3 has 15 residues. The CDR3 region is CASSPRQASYNEQFF. CDR3 DNA (partial): TGTGCCAGCAGCCCCCGACAGGCCTCCTACAATGAG. Full variable domain (outside the CDR3, taken from reference TRBV5-4 and TRBJ2-1): ETGVTQSPTHLIKTRGQQVTLRCSSQSGHNTVSWYQQALGQGPQFIFQYYREEENGRGNFPPRFSGLQFPNYSSELNVNALELDDSALYLCASSPRQASYNEQFFGPGTRLTVL.

To note about this clone: The DNA ends 3 residues before the CDR3 does, and the rest of the CDR3 is filled in from the germline J gene. V and J are TRBV15 and TRBJ1-3; 8 bases line up with TRBD1. CDR3 size: 15 residues. CDR1 and CDR2 (germline): LNHNV, YYDKDF (reference sequence). Incomplete CDR3 DNA: TGTGCCACCAGCAGGACCTGGACAGGGATGGCAAAA. It specifies CATSRTWTGMAK. In full, the CDR3 reads CATSRTWTGMAKIYF. Full variable domain (missing parts from reference TRBV15 and TRBJ1-3): DAMVIQNPRYQVTQFGKPVTLSCSQTLNHNVMYWYQQKSSQAPKLLFHYYDKDFNNEADTPDNFQSRRPNTSFCFLDIRSPGLGDTAMYLCATSRTWTGMAKIYFGEGSWLTVV.

In regard to this clone: With the read ending 3 residues before the CDR3 end, the germline J gene is used to fill in that end. The J gene is TRBJ1-2, the V gene TRBV13; D not resolved. The CDR3 has 13 amino acids. V was cut by 2 bases and J by 5 bases, with 9 bases left in between. Per the germline V gene, CDR1 is PRHDT and CDR2 is FYEKMQ (reference sequence). CDR3 region: CASSLRGPYGYTF. The covered CDR3 bases are TGTGCCAGCAGCTTAAGAGGCCCTTATGGC. Full variable domain (remainder filled in from reference TRBV13 and TRBJ1-2): AAGVIQSPRHLIKEKRETATLKCYPIPRHDTVYWYQQGPGQDPQFLISFYEKMQSDKGSIPDRFSAQQFSDYHSELNMSSLELGDSALYFCASSLRGPYGYTFGSGTRLTVV.

Regarding this clone: The CDR3 extends 3 residues past the end of the read, so its final part is completed from the germline J gene. J is TRBJ2-1 and V is TRBV20-1; D is ambiguous. With 6 bases removed from V and 6 bases from J, the gap between germline ends came to 6 bases. Per the germline V gene, CDR1 is DFQATT and CDR2 is SNEGSKA (reference sequence). CDR3 length: 10 amino acids. The CDR3 bases that were read are TGCAGTGCAGTAGCCAATGAG. This translates into CSAVANE. The entire CDR3 is CSAVANEQFF.

A remark on this clone: The CDR3 goes on 3 residues after the read ends, and that part is filled in from the germline J gene. The chain joins TRBV28 to TRBJ2-5; TRBD2 might be the D (7 bases). Deletions cut 2 bases from V and 2 bases from J, with 15 bases between. The CDR3 contains 16 residues. Germline loops: CDR1 MDHEN, CDR2 SYDVKM. The DNA read from the CDR3 is TGTGCCAGCAGTTTAGGACGGGGGGCGAAACAAGAGACC. Residues: CASSLGRGAKQET. In full, the CDR3 reads CASSLGRGAKQETQYF.

Points on this clone: The missing CDR3 end, 3 residues past where the read stops, is filled in from the germline J gene. V gene TRBV10-1 combines with J gene TRBJ2-5; D not certain. This CDR3 region has 16 residues. From germline, CDR1 is WNHNN and CDR2 SYGVQD (reference sequence). V was shortened by 4 bases and J by 5 bases, with 20 bases between the two germline ends. CDR3 bases read: TGCGCCAGCAGTGGGGCCGCTGGAGACCTCCGGGAGACC. Translation: CASSGAAGDLRET. The whole CDR3 is CASSGAAGDLRETQYF.

With respect to this clone: The read ends 3 residues before the CDR3 terminus; that terminus is restored from the germline J gene. V gene TRBV27 combines with J gene TRBJ1-4; TRBD1 matches 10 bases. Germline-derived CDR1 and CDR2 are MNHEY and SMNVEV (reference sequence). After removal of 7 bases from V and 4 bases from J, the junction contained 9 bases not matched to a gene. The CDR3 is made up of 16 amino acids. This chain's CDR3 is CASMSLGTGVNEKLFF. The CDR3 bases that were read are TGTGCCAGCATGTCGCTAGGGACAGGGGTTAATGAAAAA.

Turning to this clone: The CDR3 end lies 3 residues beyond the end of the read and is filled in from the germline J gene. The gene calls are TRBV6-8 and TRBJ2-5, with 10 bases lining up with TRBD1. This CDR3 comprises 14 residues. From germline, CDR1 is MNHGY and CDR2 SAAAGT. V lost 7 bases and J lost 4; bases outside the gene matches: 6. Here the CDR3 reads CASTVDRGRETQYF. The CDR3 bases that were read are TGTGCCAGCACCGTAGACAGGGGGCGAGAGACC.

Regarding this clone: The CDR3 end falls 3 residues outside the read, so it is completed with the germline J gene. V is TRBV19 and J is TRBJ1-2; D gene uncertain. Germline V gene data show CDR1 as LNHDA and CDR2 as SQIVND (reference sequence). The CDR3 is 15 residues long. CDR3 loop: CASTDTVFQRKGYTF. Partial CDR3 DNA: TGTGCCAGTACCGATACGGTATTCCAACGTAAAGGC.